These T cell receptor beta chains were read from a single sample in a study of shared clonotypes between healthy human individuals. The repertoire was sequenced with immunoSEQ multiplex PCR; TCRdb's copy has only in-frame clones and lacks some. This sample has millions of clones; 85% to 95% occur once, and the top ten carry 0.1% to 0.15%. Material for sequencing was naive CD4+ T cells sorted from blood. All receptors derive from a man younger than 30 in good health. Each CDR3 is given with its conserved first and last residue. D genes are given only for firm matches.

d_call,v_call,j_call,cdr3_aa,cdr3_nt
.,TRBV5-1,TRBJ2-7,CASSSEGGTSYEQYF,TGCGCCAGCAGCTCGGAAGGGGGTACGTCCTACGAGCAGTACTTC
.,TRBV6-1,TRBJ2-7,CASRRGTYEQYF,TGTGCCAGCAGGCGGGGAACCTACGAGCAGTACTTC
.,TRBV2,TRBJ1-5,CASSVGGDNQPQHF,TGTGCCAGCAGTGTAGGAGGGGACAATCAGCCCCAGCATTTT
TRBD2,TRBV7-8,TRBJ2-1,CASSLAPSGAYNEQFF,TGTGCCAGCAGCTTAGCTCCTAGCGGGGCATACAATGAGCAGTTCTTC
.,TRBV5-5,TRBJ1-2,CASSLETARVGYTF,TGTGCCAGCAGCTTGGAAACGGCCCGGGTTGGCTACACCTTC
.,TRBV7-2,TRBJ1-4,CASSLAREKLFF,TGTGCCAGCAGCTTAGCTCGCGAAAAACTGTTTTTT
.,TRBV4-1,TRBJ1-6,CASSQERGAPLHF,TGCGCCAGCAGCCAAGAGAGGGGCGCACCCCTCCACTTT
TRBD2,TRBV9,TRBJ2-1,CASSPKTLAGFNEQFF,TGTGCCAGCTCTCCTAAGACACTAGCGGGTTTCAATGAGCAGTTCTTC
.,TRBV4-1,TRBJ1-3,CASSQSSGLTGNTIYF,TGCGCCAGCAGCCAATCTTCAGGGCTAACTGGAAACACCATATATTTT
.,TRBV19,TRBJ1-1,CASSIGLGGGEAFF,TGTGCCAGTAGTATAGGGTTGGGAGGGGGTGAAGCTTTCTTT